Shown below are 16 T cell receptor beta chains from a single sample sequenced in a study of STAT5B mutations in CD4+ large granular lymphocyte leukemia. TCRdb's copy holds only in-frame clones and misses some; the assay was immunoSEQ multiplex PCR. This repertoire shows 30,000 to 35,000 clones, roughly four fifths found once; its top ten account for under 4.5%. Sequenced: CD4+ T cells from blood buffy coats. Receptors were obtained from a human donor in good health.

The V call is TRBV6-5, the J call TRBJ1-2; 8 bases line up with TRBD1. The CDR3 is 13 amino acids. The germline CDR1 and CDR2 sequences are MNHEY and SVGAGI. V was clipped by 6 bases and J by 4 bases; unmatched bases: 4. The CDR3 region has the DNA TGTGCCAGCAGACCGACAGGGGTCTATGGCTACACCTTC. Protein: CASRPTGVYGYTF.

This clone was seen only once. The chain combines TRBV2 with TRBJ1-4; D is possibly TRBD1 (6 bases). V lost 2 bases and J lost 1, with 11 bases in between. The germline V gene encodes CDR1 SNHLY and CDR2 FYNNEI. The CDR3 length is 16 residues. CDR3 sequence: CASSEWGRGTNEKLFF. The CDR3, as DNA: TGTGCCAGCAGTGAATGGGGGCGCGGAACTAATGAAAAACTGTTTTTT.

The chain links TRBV28 to TRBJ2-3; 8 nucleotides match TRBD2. The junction had 5 bases not matched to a gene; V was cut back by 5 bases and J by 1 base. The CDR3 has 15 amino acids. Germline assignment: CDR1 MDHEN and CDR2 SYDVKM. CDR3 DNA sequence: TGTGCCAGCAGTCGAGCGGGAGCAGGCACAGATACGCAGTATTTT. It translates to CASSRAGAGTDTQYF. The variable domain in full, completed from reference TRBV28 and TRBJ2-3, reads DVKVTQSSRYLVKRTGEKVFLECVQDMDHENMFWYRQDPGLGLRLIYFSYDVKMKEKGDIPEGYSVSREKKERFSLILESASTNQTSMYLCASSRAGAGTDTQYFGPGTRLTVL.

The chain employs TRBV11-3 and TRBJ2-2; D is ambiguous. This CDR3 spans 13 amino acids. Germline lookup yields CDR1 SGHNT and CDR2 YENEEA. Between the trimmed V and J ends, which lost 2 bases and 5 bases, there was a span of 6 bases. The CDR3 DNA reads as TGTGCCAGCAGCTTAAGGCAGACCGGGGAGCTGTTTTTT. Translating it yields CASSLRQTGELFF.

Concerning this clone: The junction shows a germline mismatch at one end, possibly a read error. The rearrangement links TRBV6-5 to TRBJ2-6; perhaps TRBD1 as D (5 bases). This CDR3 comprises 13 residues. Germline values: CDR1 MNHEY, CDR2 SVGAGI. Here the CDR3 DNA reads TGTGCCACCCGCATATCTGGGGCCAGCGTCCTGACTTTC. Protein product: CATRISGASVLTF.

This chain links TRBV5-1 with TRBJ2-3; perhaps TRBD2 as D (6 bases). The germline V gene encodes CDR1 SGHRS and CDR2 YFSETQ. V gave up 2 bases and J gave up 6 bases, with 13 bases separating them. The CDR3 totals 14 residues. The CDR3 DNA follows: TGCGCCAGCAGCTTTACTAGCCCGGGGGATACGCAGTATTTT. It translates to CASSFTSPGDTQYF.

V usage is TRBV5-4 and J usage is TRBJ1-1; D not resolved. The germline gives CDR1 SGHNT, CDR2 YYREEE (reference sequence). This CDR3 comprises 12 residues. Trimming took off 2 bases at V and 8 bases at J, with 10 bases between the two ends. CDR3 coding DNA: TGTGCCAGCAGCTTTGAGGCGACAGAAGCTTTCTTT. This translates into CASSFEATEAFF.

The chain combines TRBV6-1 with TRBJ2-1; TRBD2 matches at 8 bases. CDR1 is MNHNS and CDR2 is SASEGT in the germline V gene. J was trimmed by 0 bases and V by 1 base; bases with no gene match: 11. The CDR3 spans 19 residues. CDR3 nucleotides: TGTGCCAGCAGTGAAGGGGGTTCGGGGGGGCTGAGCTCCTACAATGAGCAGTTCTTC. As protein: CASSEGGSGGLSSYNEQFF.

CDR3 amino acids: CASSINLQPQHF. DNA of the CDR3: TGTGCCAGTAGTATAAATTTACAGCCCCAGCATTTT. V usage is TRBV19 and J usage is TRBJ1-5; no clear D. V lost 2 bases and J 7 bases, leaving 6 bases between the germline ends. Looked up from germline, CDR1 is LNHDA and CDR2 is SQIVND (reference sequence). CDR3 length: 12 amino acids. Looking up the rest from reference TRBV19 and TRBJ1-5 gives the full variable domain: DGGITQSPKYLFRKEGQNVTLSCEQNLNHDAMYWYRQDPGQGLRLIYYSQIVNDFQKGDIAEGYSVSREKKESFPLTVTSAQKNPTAFYLCASSINLQPQHFGDGTRLSIL.

This sequence joins TRBV4-3 and TRBJ2-5; TRBD2 matches 14 bases. Judging by the DNA end, TRBJ2-7 fits better; the J call may be wrong. There are 18 residues in the CDR3. From germline, CDR1 is LGHNA and CDR2 YSLEER. The CDR3 DNA reads TGCGCCAGCAGCCAAGATGGGGGACTAGCGGGGGTGAACTACGAGCAGTACTTC. It codes for CASSQDGGLAGVNYEQYF.

This clone was detected a few times. This sequence joins TRBV6-7 and TRBJ1-1; D gene unclear. TRBV6-7 is given ORF status, its function remaining uncertain. The CDR3 is 17 residues long. V shed 1 base and J shed 6 bases, with 21 bases lying between them. The CDR3 bases are TGTGCCAGCAGTTACTTTCCACATCCGTCCTTAGGGCCTGAAGCTTTCTTT. It encodes CASSYFPHPSLGPEAFF.

The gene calls are TRBV18 and TRBJ2-7; no clear D gene. In germline, CDR1 is KGHSH, CDR2 LQKENI. This CDR3 contains 14 residues. Trimming pared 6 bases from V and 1 base from J, leaving 13 bases between. CDR3 loop: CASSDNYGSYEQYF. The CDR3 region has the DNA TGTGCCAGCTCGGATAACTATGGGTCCTACGAGCAGTACTTC.

The chain joins TRBV27 to TRBJ2-7, with 12 bases matching TRBD1. The CDR3 covers 15 residues. Germline V gene sequence: CDR1 MNHEY, CDR2 SMNVEV (reference sequence). The trim removed 5 bases at V and 5 bases at J, leaving 7 bases unmatched. CDR3 coding DNA: TGTGCCAGCAGTCCGGCCGGGACAGGGGGCAACGAGCAGTACTTC. Translated, it gives CASSPAGTGGNEQYF.

V usage is TRBV28 and J usage is TRBJ2-7, with 15 nucleotides matching TRBD2. Trimming removed 4 bases from V and 7 bases from J; junction bases left unmatched: 5. The CDR3 runs to 15 residues. Germline V gene lookup returns CDR1 MDHEN and CDR2 SYDVKM. The CDR3 bases are TGTGCCAGCAGTTCGGGACTAGCGGGAGGTTGGGAGCAGTACTTC. Translated, it gives CASSSGLAGGWEQYF.

The rearrangement links TRBV2 to TRBJ2-5; D ambiguous. The DNA end favors TRBJ2-7, so the J call may be wrong. CDR3 length: 15 residues. Germline V CDR1 and CDR2: SNHLY, FYNNEI. The CDR3 DNA reads as TGTGCCAGCAAAGCCAGCGCCGGATCACAATACGAGCAGTACTTC. Amino acids: CASKASAGSQYEQYF.

The chain recombines TRBV18 with TRBJ2-1; 10 nucleotides match TRBD2. V gave up 10 bases and J gave up 0 bases; unmatched junction bases: 6. The CDR3 spans 15 residues. Germline lookup yields CDR1 KGHSH and CDR2 LQKENI. The CDR3 nucleotides are TGTGCCACCAAGACTAGCGGGCCCTCCTACAATGAGCAGTTCTTC. Amino acids: CATKTSGPSYNEQFF.